Listed below are T cell receptor beta chains from one sample, sequenced in a study of Tregs in tolerant kidney transplant recipients. The data were produced by immunoSEQ multiplex PCR, yet TCRdb's version contains in-frame clones alone and is incomplete. Here the sample spans about 240,000 clones, roughly 84% being singletons. The specimen was CD4+ T cells from blood. These receptors came from a human donor in good health. Each CDR3 is given with its conserved first and last residue. D genes are given only for firm matches. Clone size appears in some rows only: once, few, many, or a class for an expanded clone.

TRBJ1-2 | - | TRBV6-5 | - | TGTGCCAGCAGTTACAGCCGTGGAGGGGCCGGCTACACCTTC | CASSYSRGGAGYTF
TRBJ2-7 | - | TRBV18 | - | TGTGCCAGCTCACGGGGTTCCTACGAGCAGTACTTC | CASSRGSYEQYF
TRBJ2-7 | TRBD2 | TRBV9 | - | TGTGCCAGCAGCGTAGGGGTAGCGGGCCACTACGAGCAGTACTTC | CASSVGVAGHYEQYF
TRBJ2-7 | TRBD1 | TRBV9 | - | TGTGCCAGCAGCGCCGACAGGGGTCGGTACGAGCAGTACTTC | CASSADRGRYEQYF
TRBJ2-5 | - | TRBV27 | - | TGTGCCAGCACCCGACTGGCGGGCGAGACCCAGTACTTC | CASTRLAGETQYF
TRBJ1-4 | TRBD1 | TRBV7-8 | once | TGTGCCAGCAGCAAAAGGACAGGGGGCGACCCAACTAATGAAAAACTGTTTTTT | CASSKRTGGDPTNEKLFF
TRBJ2-3 | - | TRBV6-6 | - | TGTGCCAGCAATGATGGACTCCTAGATACGCAGTATTTT | CASNDGLLDTQYF
TRBJ2-1 | - | TRBV5-1 | - | TGCGCCAGCAGCTTCCAGGGTTCCCACAATGAGCAGTTCTTC | CASSFQGSHNEQFF
TRBJ1-2 | - | TRBV5-1 | few | TGCGCCAGCAGCTTGGGGACAGCCGACTATGGCTACACCTTC | CASSLGTADYGYTF
TRBJ2-1 | TRBD2 | TRBV5-6 | - | TGTGCCAGCAACGGACTAGCGAGGAGAAATGAGCAGTTCTTC | CASNGLARRNEQFF
TRBJ1-4 | - | TRBV9 | once | TGTGCCAGCAGCGTAGCAGGCCTTAATGAAAAACTGTTTTTT | CASSVAGLNEKLFF
TRBJ1-3 | - | TRBV9 | once | TGTGCCAGCAGCGTAACAGGGCTAGGAAACACCATATATTTT | CASSVTGLGNTIYF
TRBJ2-3 | - | TRBV5-1 | - | TGCGCCAGCAGTCCCAGCGGGCTCAGCACAGATACGCAGTATTTT | CASSPSGLSTDTQYF
TRBJ2-7 | TRBD2 | TRBV2 | - | TGTGCCAGCAGTTACATGACTAGCAACGAGCAGTACTTC | CASSYMTSNEQYF
TRBJ1-2 | TRBD1 | TRBV6-5 | - | TGTGCCAGCAGCCCCGGGACAGGCGGCTATGGCTACACCTTC | CASSPGTGGYGYTF
TRBJ2-7 | TRBD1 | TRBV6-5 | - | TGTGCCAGCAAACCGGACAGGGCCTTGTACGAGCAGTACTTC | CASKPDRALYEQYF
TRBJ2-7 | TRBD1 | TRBV10-2 | - | TGCGCCAGCAGTGAGTCGTATCCGGGACAGGGACGTTACGAGCAGTACTTC | CASSESYPGQGRYEQYF
TRBJ2-5 | TRBD2 | TRBV2 | once | TGTGCCAGCACCCAGCGGGAGGGCCCTGAGACCCAGTACTTC | CASTQREGPETQYF
TRBJ2-5 | - | TRBV5-1 | - | TGCGCCAGCAGCTTAGGAGGGCAGGGGAAGGAGACCCAGTACTTC | CASSLGGQGKETQYF
TRBJ1-1 | TRBD1 | TRBV7-8 | - | TGTGCCAGCAGCGTAAGGTCCGGGACAGCGAACACTGAAGCTTTCTTT | CASSVRSGTANTEAFF
TRBJ1-3 | - | TRBV19 | - | TGTGCCAGTAGTACAACCCGCTCTGGAAACACCATATATTTT | CASSTTRSGNTIYF
TRBJ1-5 | - | TRBV6-1 | - | TGTGCCAGCAGTGAAGCGCGAAGACAGAGCCGGTATAGCAATCAGCCCCAGCATTTT | CASSEARRQSRYSNQPQHF
TRBJ2-7 | TRBD1 | TRBV9 | - | TGTGCCAGCAGCGTACGGGGACAGGGGGCGATGTACGAGCAGTACTTC | CASSVRGQGAMYEQYF
TRBJ1-5 | - | TRBV6-1 | once | TGTGCCAGCAGTGGTTGGACGGGAAATCAGCCCCAGCATTTT | CASSGWTGNQPQHF
TRBJ2-7 | - | TRBV6-6 | once | TGTGCCAGCAATTCCATAAGGGGATCATACGAGCAGTACTTC | CASNSIRGSYEQYF
TRBJ1-1 | - | TRBV5-1 | - | TGCGCCAGCAGGGGGATTGATCTCACTGAAGCTTTCTTT | CASRGIDLTEAFF
TRBJ1-1 | - | TRBV5-1 | - | TGCGCCAGCAGCTTGGGGGCGGCAGGGAACACTGAAGCTTTCTTT | CASSLGAAGNTEAFF
TRBJ2-1 | TRBD1 | TRBV9 | - | TGTGCCAGCAGCGTAGCTGAGGGGGCGTCCTACAATGAGCAGTTCTTC | CASSVAEGASYNEQFF
TRBJ2-7 | TRBD2 | TRBV6-6 | - | TGTGCCAGCAGTTACTCGTGGCGGACTAGCTCCTACGAGCAGTACTTC | CASSYSWRTSSYEQYF
TRBJ1-2 | - | TRBV14 | - | TGTGCCAGCAGCCAAGATAGGAGCTTGGGGGGCTACACCTTC | CASSQDRSLGGYTF
TRBJ2-7 | - | TRBV25-1 | - | TGTGCCAGCAGTGAAGGACTCTACGAGCAGTACTTC | CASSEGLYEQYF
TRBJ1-1 | - | TRBV27 | few | TGTGCCAGCAGTGCGACCCGGGGGAACACTGAAGCTTTCTTT | CASSATRGNTEAFF
TRBJ2-2 | - | TRBV4-2 | - | TGTGCCAGCAGCCAAGACAGAGGGGCCGGGGAGCTGTTTTTT | CASSQDRGAGELFF
TRBJ2-7 | - | TRBV7-2 | few | TGTGCCAGCAGCTTACGGGGCTACGAGCAGTACTTC | CASSLRGYEQYF
TRBJ1-2 | TRBD1 | TRBV5-1 | - | TGCGCCAGCAGCTCGACCGGGACAGGGGACGGCTACACCTTC | CASSSTGTGDGYTF
TRBJ2-1 | - | TRBV19 | - | TGTGCCAGTAGTATAGATGGCGGGGGCTTCTACAATGAGCAGTTCTTC | CASSIDGGGFYNEQFF
TRBJ2-1 | - | TRBV29-1 | - | TGCAGCGGGGAACGATCGTCCTACAATGAGCAGTTCTTC | CSGERSSYNEQFF
TRBJ2-7 | TRBD1 | TRBV7-9 | - | TGTGCCAGCAGCTTTATGGGGACAGGAGGCAGGGAGTACTTC | CASSFMGTGGREYF
TRBJ1-5 | - | TRBV5-5 | - | TGTGCCAGCAGCTTGGACAGCCCAAATCAGCCCCAGCATTTT | CASSLDSPNQPQHF
TRBJ1-2 | - | TRBV21-1 | - | TGTGCCAGCAGCCGCCAGGGGGCGTATGGCTACACCTTC | CASSRQGAYGYTF
TRBJ2-1 | TRBD2 | TRBV7-8 | - | TGTGCCAGCAGCCTAGCGGGAGGTTACAATGAGCAGTTCTTC | CASSLAGGYNEQFF
TRBJ1-2 | - | TRBV7-2 | - | TGTGCCAGCAGCCTGCGGGGGCTGAACTATGGCTACACCTTC | CASSLRGLNYGYTF
TRBJ1-2 | - | TRBV5-1 | once | TGCGCCAGCAGCTTGGAGTTGGGGGCGGGCTACACCTTC | CASSLELGAGYTF
TRBJ1-2 | - | TRBV7-2 | - | TGTGCCAGCAGGTCGGCGGACTATGGCTACACCTTC | CASRSADYGYTF
TRBJ2-2 | - | TRBV5-1 | - | TGCGCCAGCAGCTCCGGGCTTCCCGGGGAGCTGTTTTTT | CASSSGLPGELFF
TRBJ2-1 | TRBD2 | TRBV5-1 | - | TGCGCCAGCAGTAAGGCTAGCGGGAGGGGTGATGAGCAGTTCTTC | CASSKASGRGDEQFF
TRBJ1-4 | - | TRBV18 | - | TGTGCCAGCTCACGCGGACAGCTCAGTAATGAAAAACTGTTTTTT | CASSRGQLSNEKLFF
TRBJ1-1 | - | TRBV10-3 | - | TGTGCCATCAGTGAGTTTGGGGGCCGGACTGAAGCTTTCTTT | CAISEFGGRTEAFF
TRBJ2-1 | - | TRBV29-1 | - | TGCAGCGTTGAAGATCCCGCCGCAGGTAGCTCCTACAATGAGCAGTTCTTC | CSVEDPAAGSSYNEQFF
TRBJ1-6 | - | TRBV7-2 | - | TGTGCCAGCAGCCTCTCATGGTCACCCCTCCACTTT | CASSLSWSPLHF
TRBJ1-4 | - | TRBV6-5 | - | TGTGCCAGCAGTGCCCCCGGGAGGGTGGGTGAAAAACTGTTTTTT | CASSAPGRVGEKLFF
TRBJ2-1 | TRBD1 | TRBV18 | - | TGTGCCAGCTCACCCCAGACAGGGAACAATGAGCAGTTCTTC | CASSPQTGNNEQFF